This TCR beta chain was recovered during a study of T cells in women clearing cervical HPV infection. On the study more broadly: Case blood was drawn a median about 23 weeks after lesion detection.

On this clone itself: The antigen is unknown. The sequenced fragment ends 3 residues before the CDR3 boundary, so the rest is inferred from the germline J gene.

Libraries were prepared by immunoSEQ multiplex PCR; TCRdb keeps only in-frame clonotypes and omits some of them. This sample's table has fewer than 30,000 clones. The V gene lost 5 bases and the J gene lost 6 bases, with 17 bases spanning the gap. CDR1 DFQATT and CDR2 SNEGSKA come from the germline V gene (reference sequence). This CDR3 is built from 14 residues. Study findings and constraints: TRBV6-7 abundance was lower in cases than controls (around 0.1% versus 0.15%). CIN3+ cases had significantly higher TCR richness than controls; evenness did not differ. It is unknown whether associations predate infection; no effector/memory or HPV-specific sorting.

The sequence derives from a woman between 18 and 70 years old with a cervical HPV16 infection that either progressed to CIN3+ or cleared (not recorded which). The J gene is TRBJ2-1, the V gene TRBV20-1, with a tentative D call TRBD2 (6 bases). Input material: blood buffy coat. CDR3: CSASLRGALNEQFF. The sequenced part of the CDR3 DNA is TGCAGTGCTTCGTTGCGGGGCGCTCTCAATGAG.